The present T cell receptor (beta chain) was sequenced within a study of blood T cells in healthy people across ages. A second PCR, run for about 7 to 11 cycles, used a sample-barcoded 5' primer plus a J-beta primer mix. A template-switch adaptor with 12 random nucleotides tagged each cDNA molecule. TCRdb re-called the 5' RACE reads through MiXCR, storing one row per CDR3 protein. The sample consists of around 1,900,000 distinct CDR3 sequences, about 39% of them appearing once. Trimming left V 1 base short and J 7 bases short, with 17 bases between. CDR1 SGHVS and CDR2 FQNEAQ come from the germline V gene. This CDR3 has 15 amino acids.

This sequence originates from a human donor in good health. Sequenced input: blood. The chain carries TRBV7-8 and TRBJ2-7; D is unclear. CDR3 coding DNA: TGTGCCAGCAGCTTAGAGTCATCTGGAGCGAGGGAGCAGTACTTC. It is translated as CASSLESSGAREQYF.